Presented here are 27 T cell receptor beta chains from one specimen sequenced in a study of blood T cell repertoires in COVID-19. TCRdb's copy holds only in-frame clones and misses some; the assay was immunoSEQ multiplex PCR. The data contain 200,000 to 250,000 clones, approximately 87% of them seen just once; the ten biggest clones take up 3% to 3.5%. The material sequenced was PBMCs or T cells enriched from blood (not recorded which). These receptor sequences come from a woman aged 45-59 years in a cohort exposed to, infected with or recovered from COVID-19 (not recorded which).

The CDR3 bases are TGTGCCAGCAGCCCTTATGGTACCCGGGAGACCCAGTACTTC. Translation: CASSPYGTRETQYF. The genes are TRBV3-1 (or the pseudogene TRBV3-2) and TRBJ2-5, with D uncertain. Germline V gene data show CDR1 as LGHDT and CDR2 as YNNKEL (reference sequence). The CDR3 is 14 residues long. V shed 4 bases and J shed 5 bases, with 14 bases lying between them.

The chain has TRBV5-1 and TRBJ2-5, with D unresolved. This CDR3 is 12 amino acids long. CDR1 and CDR2 (germline): SGHRS, YFSETQ. Trimming pared 4 bases from V and 2 bases from J, leaving 6 bases between. CDR3 sequence reads: CASSPTQETQYF. The CDR3 DNA is TGCGCCAGCAGCCCAACTCAAGAGACCCAGTACTTC. Drawing the rest from reference TRBV5-1 and TRBJ2-5, the complete variable domain is KAGVTQTPRYLIKTRGQQVTLSCSPISGHRSVSWYQQTPGQGLQFLFEYFSETQRNKGNFPGRFSGRQFSNSRSEMNVSTLELGDSALYLCASSPTQETQYFGPGTRLLVL.

CDR3: CSVGGGPRTSLLSEKLFF. As DNA, the CDR3 is TGCAGCGTGGGAGGGGGGCCCCGGACGTCCCTGTTGAGTGAAAAACTGTTTTTT. This chain uses TRBV29-1 with TRBJ1-4, with D possibly TRBD1 on 6 matching bases. The CDR3 loop spans 18 amino acids. V lost 6 bases and J lost 7, with 30 bases in between. Per germline, CDR1 SQVTM and CDR2 ANQGSEA.

The V gene is TRBV5-6, the J gene TRBJ2-7; the D gene is possibly TRBD1 (5 bases). Deletions cut 3 bases from V and 5 bases from J, with 24 bases between. This CDR3 has 17 amino acids. Germline CDR1 SGHDT, CDR2 YYEEEE. The CDR3 here is CASSSILQGRTLNEQYF. CDR3 DNA sequence: TGTGCCAGCAGCTCAATCCTTCAGGGAAGAACACTAAACGAGCAGTACTTC. Full variable domain (outside the CDR3, taken from reference TRBV5-6 and TRBJ2-7): DAGVTQSPTHLIKTRGQQVTLRCSPKSGHDTVSWYQQALGQGPQFIFQYYEEEERQRGNFPDRFSGHQFPNYSSELNVNALLLGDSALYLCASSSILQGRTLNEQYFGPGTRLTVT.

The chain carries TRBV5-1 and TRBJ2-3, with TRBD2 identical over 8 bases. Trimming cost V 5 bases and J 4 bases; bases outside gene matches: 3. The CDR3 is made up of 13 amino acids. Germline CDR1 SGHRS, CDR2 YFSETQ. As DNA, the CDR3 is TGCGCCAGCAGGCGGGGGGCATCAGATACGCAGTATTTT. Translation gives CASRRGASDTQYF.

Turning to this clone: This sample also contains other DNA sequences that code for the same CDR3. The chain uses TRBV28 and TRBJ1-1; 8 positions agree with TRBD1. There are 14 residues in the CDR3. The ends lost 4 bases at V and 2 bases at J; junction bases unmatched: 3. The germline V gene has CDR1 MDHEN and CDR2 SYDVKM. In DNA form, the CDR3 reads TGTGCCAGCAGTTCCGGACAGGGAAACACTGAAGCTTTCTTT. Its translation is CASSSGQGNTEAFF. Combining the CDR3 with reference TRBV28 and TRBJ1-1 gives the whole variable domain DVKVTQSSRYLVKRTGEKVFLECVQDMDHENMFWYRQDPGLGLRLIYFSYDVKMKEKGDIPEGYSVSREKKERFSLILESASTNQTSMYLCASSSGQGNTEAFFGQGTRLTVV.

This sequence joins TRBV5-1 and TRBJ2-5; 8 nucleotides align to TRBD2. Germline CDR1 reads SGHRS; CDR2 reads YFSETQ. This CDR3 contains 15 residues. Unmatched junction bases numbered 8, after V lost 6 bases and J lost 1 base. The chain's CDR3 is CASKEGAGGQETQYF. CDR3 nucleotides: TGCGCCAGCAAAGAAGGGGCGGGGGGCCAAGAGACCCAGTACTTC.

The chain has TRBV3-1 (or the pseudogene TRBV3-2) and TRBJ2-3; 10 bases agree with TRBD2. CDR3 size: 17 residues. Germline V gene data show CDR1 as LGHDT and CDR2 as YNNKEL (reference sequence). V lost 3 bases and J lost 2; bases outside the gene matches: 8. CDR3 DNA: TGTGCCAGCAGCCATCCTTTAACTAGCGGGGTCACAGATACGCAGTATTTT. Translation: CASSHPLTSGVTDTQYF.

The CDR3 bases are TGTGCCAGCAGCTTTGACAGGATGGGCACCGGGGAGCTGTTTTTT. Amino acids: CASSFDRMGTGELFF. The chain combines TRBV5-4 with TRBJ2-2; possibly TRBD1 for D (6 bases). Germline V lookup: CDR1 SGHNT, CDR2 YYREEE (reference sequence). CDR3 length: 15 amino acids. Trimming took off 2 bases at V and 4 bases at J, with 12 bases between the two ends.

A single count supports this clone. This chain links TRBV7-2 with TRBJ1-1; D gene ambiguous. The CDR3 is made up of 14 amino acids. Per germline, CDR1 SGHTA and CDR2 FQGNSA. V was shortened by 3 bases and J by 3 bases, with 11 bases between the two germline ends. In DNA form, the CDR3 reads TGTGCCAGCAGCTTGAGGGCGTCGGACACTGAAGCTTTCTTT. Protein: CASSLRASDTEAFF.

This clone was counted between two and nine times. J is TRBJ1-1 and V is TRBV15; the D is unclear. CDR3 length equals 17 residues. The V gene's germline CDR1 is LNHNV and CDR2 YYDKDF (reference sequence). The V end was cut by 5 bases, the J end by 1 base, with 20 bases between. CDR3 sequence (DNA): TGTGCCACCAGCCCCCCCTGGTACGAGGGCCCGAACACTGAAGCTTTCTTT. Its translation is CATSPPWYEGPNTEAFF.

The chain recombines TRBV4-3 with TRBJ1-4; D remains unclear. The germline V gene encodes CDR1 LGHNA and CDR2 YSLEER. The V and J ends lost 1 base and 5 bases respectively, with 11 bases between them. The length of the CDR3 is 15 residues. The CDR3 reads CASSQARVGNEKLFF. The CDR3 DNA is TGCGCCAGCAGCCAAGCCCGGGTCGGAAATGAAAAACTGTTTTTT.

V gene TRBV19 combines with J gene TRBJ2-7; maybe TRBD2 (5 bases). Trimming pared 0 bases from V and 7 bases from J, leaving 13 bases between. CDR3 size: 14 residues. Germline V gives CDR1 LNHDA, CDR2 SQIVND (reference sequence). The CDR3 sequence is CASSIEPHSGEQYF. The CDR3 DNA reads TGTGCCAGTAGTATAGAGCCACATTCGGGGGAGCAGTACTTC.

This sequence joins TRBV2 and TRBJ1-1, with D unresolved. The V end lost 8 bases, the J end lost 1 base, and 11 bases lay between the germline ends. Germline assignment: CDR1 SNHLY and CDR2 FYNNEI. The CDR3 sequence is 13 residues long. The CDR3 nucleotides read TGTGCCAGCTCGGCAGCAGGGAACACTGAAGCTTTCTTT. This codes for CASSAAGNTEAFF.

The CDR3 region has the DNA TGTGCTAGTGGTTCCTCTCCGACAGGGATAGGCGACGAGCAGTACTTC. Translation gives CASGSSPTGIGDEQYF. The J gene is TRBJ2-7, the V gene TRBV12-5; 7 bases agree with TRBD1. The CDR3 length is 16 residues. Trimming cost V 4 bases and J 5 bases; bases outside gene matches: 14. Germline CDR1 reads LGHNT; CDR2 reads FRNRAP.

This clone was observed a handful of times. This chain links TRBV4-3 with TRBJ2-1; 8 bases are shared with TRBD2. Germline CDR1 and CDR2: LGHNA and YSLEER. The CDR3 length is 16 residues. V lost 0 bases and J lost 4; bases outside the gene matches: 5. CDR3: CASSQDLSGVYNEQFF. The CDR3 coding sequence is TGCGCCAGCAGCCAAGATCTTAGCGGGGTTTACAATGAGCAGTTCTTC.

The chain couples TRBV6-2 or TRBV6-3 to TRBJ1-6, with no clear D. CDR3 size: 18 residues. V was cut by 5 bases and J by 0 bases, with 17 bases left in between. Germline V CDR1 and CDR2: MNHEY, SVGEGT. The chain's CDR3 is CASSTTAAPSSYNSPLHF. CDR3 nucleotides: TGTGCCAGCAGTACGACCGCGGCCCCGAGCTCCTATAATTCACCCCTCCACTTT.

This clone came up once. This chain connects TRBV19 to TRBJ2-6; D not certain. The ends were cut back, 7 bases at V and 2 bases at J, with 15 bases in the middle. The length of the CDR3 is 16 residues. Germline assignment: CDR1 LNHDA and CDR2 SQIVND (reference sequence). The CDR3 DNA is TGTGCCAGTAACAACGTACGCGGTGCTGGGGCCAACGTCCTGACTTTC. Translating gives CASNNVRGAGANVLTF.

The J gene is TRBJ2-7, the V gene TRBV28, with D possibly TRBD1 on 6 matching bases. V was trimmed by 2 bases and J by 5 bases, leaving 13 bases between them. Germline-derived CDR1 and CDR2 are MDHEN and SYDVKM. The CDR3 totals 14 residues. The CDR3 coding sequence is TGTGCCAGCAGTTTAGGAGACAGGATCCACGAGCAGTACTTC. Translated: CASSLGDRIHEQYF. Complete variable domain (other parts from reference TRBV28 and TRBJ2-7): DVKVTQSSRYLVKRTGEKVFLECVQDMDHENMFWYRQDPGLGLRLIYFSYDVKMKEKGDIPEGYSVSREKKERFSLILESASTNQTSMYLCASSLGDRIHEQYFGPGTRLTVT.

This rearrangement joins TRBV4-3 to TRBJ2-2; 9 bases match TRBD2. Germline CDR1 is LGHNA and CDR2 is YSLEER. The CDR3 has 17 residues. With V trimmed by 0 bases and J by 0 bases, 2 bases remained unmatched. The CDR3 nucleotides are TGCGCCAGCAGCCAAGAGCCTAGCGGGACGAACACCGGGGAGCTGTTTTTT. It is translated as CASSQEPSGTNTGELFF.

This clone was counted only a few times. J is TRBJ2-1 and V is TRBV7-2; 11 bases map to TRBD2. CDR3 length: 13 residues. Germline CDR1 reads SGHTA; CDR2 reads FQGNSA. V was pared by 5 bases and J by 12 bases, with 6 bases of the junction left unmatched. CDR3 DNA sequence: TGTGCCAGCAGCGACAAACTAGCGGGGGTGCAGTTCTTC. This encodes CASSDKLAGVQFF.

This chain connects TRBV11-2 to TRBJ1-1; D is perhaps TRBD1 (6 bases). Per the germline V gene, CDR1 is SGHAT and CDR2 is FQNNGV. V was cut by 4 bases and J by 11 bases, with 14 bases left in between. The CDR3 covers 12 residues. The CDR3 nucleotides read TGTGCCAGCAGCTCGGACAGTCCACGGGCTTTCTTT. It yields the protein CASSSDSPRAFF. Variable domain in full (rest from reference TRBV11-2 and TRBJ1-1): EAGVAQSPRYKIIEKRQSVAFWCNPISGHATLYWYQQILGQGPKLLIQFQNNGVVDDSQLPKDRFSAERLKGVDSTLKIQPAKLEDSAVYLCASSSDSPRAFFGQGTRLTVV.

The chain joins TRBV6-2 or TRBV6-3 to TRBJ2-3, with D possibly TRBD2 on 5 matching bases. This CDR3 has 12 amino acids. The germline gives CDR1 MNHEY, CDR2 SVGEGT. V was shortened by 5 bases and J by 11 bases, with 14 bases between the two germline ends. The DNA of the CDR3 is TGTGCCAGCAGTCAAGACGGGATGCAGCAGTATTTT. Translation: CASSQDGMQQYF.

This clone was recorded once. For the CDR3, the DNA is TGTGCCAGCAGCTTAGGAGGCCTAGCGGGGGGGGAGCAGTTCTTC. The encoded protein is CASSLGGLAGGEQFF. The genes are TRBV7-2 and TRBJ2-1, with TRBD2 identical over 12 bases. The CDR3 extends over 15 amino acids. V shed 1 base and J 10 bases; nucleotides not matched to a gene: 5. The germline V gene encodes CDR1 SGHTA and CDR2 FQGNSA.

The chain has TRBV5-4 and TRBJ2-1, with 11 nucleotides matching TRBD1. Losses at the gene ends were 4 bases for V and 7 bases for J; bases not matched to a gene: 13. Per germline, CDR1 SGHNT and CDR2 YYREEE (reference sequence). CDR3 length: 17 amino acids. As DNA, the CDR3 is TGTGCCAGCAGCCCGGTACCGGGACAGGGGGTATTGAATGAGCAGTTCTTC. Amino acid sequence: CASSPVPGQGVLNEQFF.

The chain links TRBV5-1 to TRBJ2-7, with D tentatively TRBD1 (5 bases). The length of the CDR3 is 15 residues. CDR1 is SGHRS, CDR2 YFSETQ, per germline. The ends were cut back, 3 bases at V and 3 bases at J, with 16 bases in the middle. This CDR3 is CASSSLQGINYEQYF. The DNA of the CDR3 is TGCGCCAGCAGCTCCCTCCAGGGAATCAACTACGAGCAGTACTTC.

The J gene is TRBJ2-7, the V gene TRBV7-2, with TRBD2 identical over 8 bases. J gave up 2 bases and V 4 bases, and 13 bases lay outside the gene matches. This CDR3 region has 17 residues. Germline assignment: CDR1 SGHTA and CDR2 FQGNSA. The CDR3 DNA reads as TGTGCCAGCAGCTCTGCCTCTACTAGCGGCTCTCCCTACGAGCAGTACTTC. Its translation is CASSSASTSGSPYEQYF.